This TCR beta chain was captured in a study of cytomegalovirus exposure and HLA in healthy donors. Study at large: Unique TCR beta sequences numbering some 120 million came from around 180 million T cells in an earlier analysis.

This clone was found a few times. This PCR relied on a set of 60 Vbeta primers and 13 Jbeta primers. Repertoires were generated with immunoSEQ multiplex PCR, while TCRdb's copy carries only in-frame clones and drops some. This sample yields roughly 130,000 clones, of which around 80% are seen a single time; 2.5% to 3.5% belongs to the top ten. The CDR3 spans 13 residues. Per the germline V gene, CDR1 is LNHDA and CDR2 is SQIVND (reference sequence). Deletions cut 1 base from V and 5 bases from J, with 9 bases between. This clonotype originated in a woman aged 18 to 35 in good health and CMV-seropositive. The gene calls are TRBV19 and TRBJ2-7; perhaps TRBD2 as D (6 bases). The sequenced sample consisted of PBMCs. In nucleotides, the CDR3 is TGTGCCAGTAGTATAGCCTGGGGGGACGAGCAGTACTTC. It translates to CASSIAWGDEQYF. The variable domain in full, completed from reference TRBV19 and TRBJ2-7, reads DGGITQSPKYLFRKEGQNVTLSCEQNLNHDAMYWYRQDPGQGLRLIYYSQIVNDFQKGDIAEGYSVSREKKESFPLTVTSAQKNPTAFYLCASSIAWGDEQYFGPGTRLTVT.